This TCR beta chain was recovered during a study of breast tumors, draining lymph nodes, adjacent tissues listed by TCRdb under 2016. As for the study more broadly: The study compared TCR beta repertoires across tumor, adjacent nontumor tissue and axillary lymph nodes from breast cancer patients. In human breast cancer, the study set out to assess how tumor, surrounding tissue and draining lymph node repertoires relate to one another and whether T cells might be exchanged between them.

Broad study findings and their caveats: Tumor T-cell repertoires showed less diversity than lymph node repertoires and more diversity than nontumor tissue repertoires, and tumor T-cell repertoires showed preferential V and J gene usage. The data were considered consistent with most tumor T cells being derived from the lymph node and subsequently expanding within tumor tissue. Tumor and nontumor tissue repertoires were significantly more similar in luminal-like than in basal-like breast cancer. Rather than being directly demonstrated, the conclusion that tumor T cells originate in lymph nodes was presented as consistent with a hypothesis.

For sequencing, an Illumina HiSeq 2000 was employed. Multiplex PCR amplification was used to build the TCR beta chain libraries. High-throughput sequencing was used to analyze the amplified TCR beta chain products. The public reads were reanalyzed by TCRdb: fastp trimming at Q25, MiXCR alignment, in-frame beta chains only. Duplicate CDR3 protein sequences are folded into a single record with the most common DNA and genes. Here the sample has about 63,000 distinct CDR3 sequences; roughly 57% occur a single time. The biggest ten clones account for 15% to 20% of the sample. Comments on this clonotype: It has no known antigen specificity. No base quality information exists; no much larger clone differs at one position.

The CDR3 runs 13 residues from the cysteine to the phenylalanine. The CDR3 DNA has 39 bases and is translated from base 1. Taken from the germline V gene, the CDR1 and CDR2 loops are SNHLY and FYNNEI. V drops 9 bases and J drops 6 bases, leaving 15 bases in between. Specimen: breast tumor tissue. The receptor comes from a female donor with breast cancer. Some clones in this sample may be carry-over from other donors' samples. The V and J genes are TRBV2 and TRBJ2-1; TRBD1 is a weak D gene call, 6 bases matching. The bases read TGTGCCAGTAAAAACAGGGATTTCAATGAGCAGTTCTTC. This codes for CASKNRDFNEQFF.